A selection of T cell receptor beta chains follows, all from one sample in a study of CD8 T cells in ankylosing spondylitis. TCRdb independently ran MiXCR on the 5' RACE reads; one entry per CDR3 protein. Of approximately 210,000 distinct CDR3 sequences in the sample, around 13% are singletons; the top ten hold approximately 17%. Sequencing was done on a sample of blood, either unsorted or a sorted T cell fraction (not recorded which). Receptors originate from a male donor with ankylosing spondylitis or in good health (not recorded which). Both conserved end residues are part of each CDR3. The D gene is left open where the match is weak. Clone size appears in some rows only: once, few, many, or a class for an expanded clone.

length	size	J	V	D	CDR3	DNA
15	few	TRBJ2-2	TRBV3-1	-	CASSQVRGNTGELFF	TGTGCCAGCAGCCAAGTCAGGGGGAACACCGGGGAGCTGTTTTTT
15	few	TRBJ2-4	TRBV10-1	-	CASSESSGVGNIQYF	TGCGCCAGCAGTGAGTCCTCGGGAGTTGGAAACATTCAGTACTTC
14	few	TRBJ2-7	TRBV6-2/TRBV6-3	TRBD2	CASSSSAGVVEQYF	TGTGCCAGCAGTTCCTCAGCGGGAGTAGTCGAGCAGTACTTC
15	many	TRBJ2-1	TRBV20-1	-	CSAGSIPSSYNEQFF	TGCAGTGCCGGTAGCATCCCTAGCTCCTACAATGAGCAGTTCTTC
14	few	TRBJ2-3	TRBV27	-	CASRPDSLSDTQYF	TGTGCCAGCCGACCGGATTCCCTTTCGGATACGCAGTATTTT
15	few	TRBJ1-4	TRBV5-1	-	CASRPYRDTAEKLFF	TGCGCCAGCAGACCTTACCGGGACACCGCGGAAAAACTGTTTTTT
14	-	TRBJ1-5	TRBV27	-	CASSLYSGNQPQHF	TGTGCCAGCAGTTTATACAGTGGCAATCAGCCCCAGCATTTT
14	few	TRBJ2-6	TRBV12-3/TRBV12-4	-	CASSPDNGANVLTF	TGTGCCAGCAGTCCTGACAATGGGGCCAACGTCCTGACTTTC
15	-	TRBJ1-1	TRBV12-3/TRBV12-4	-	CASSFVGLRDTEAFF	TGTGCCAGCAGTTTTGTGGGGCTGCGGGACACTGAAGCTTTCTTT
16	few	TRBJ2-4	TRBV27	-	CASSSPVGQNLGIQYF	TGTGCCAGCAGTTCCCCCGTGGGGCAGAACCTAGGCATTCAGTACTTC
15	few	TRBJ2-2	TRBV27	TRBD2	CASRLAGGPDGELFF	TGTGCCAGCAGACTAGCGGGGGGGCCTGACGGGGAGCTGTTTTTT
16	-	TRBJ2-6	TRBV6-2/TRBV6-3	-	CASSYLPVPRANVLTF	TGTGCCAGCAGTTACTTGCCCGTCCCTAGGGCCAACGTCCTGACTTTC
17	few	TRBJ2-1	TRBV19	TRBD2	CASSSGGGSGAYNEQFF	TGTGCCAGTAGTTCCGGGGGGGGTAGCGGGGCATACAATGAGCAGTTCTTC
16	many	TRBJ2-1	TRBV20-1	TRBD2	CSARMIAGGLYNEQFF	TGCAGTGCTAGGATGATAGCGGGGGGCCTTTACAATGAGCAGTTCTTC
16	many	TRBJ2-3	TRBV5-6	TRBD2	CESLLGGGATKDTQYF	TGCGAATCTCTCCTAGGCGGGGGGGCGACGAAAGATACGCAGTATTTT
16	few	TRBJ2-1	TRBV4-1	TRBD2	CASSPSGSGVGNEQFF	TGCGCCAGCAGTCCTAGCGGGAGCGGAGTGGGCAATGAGCAGTTCTTC
13	-	TRBJ1-2	TRBV30	-	CACPGHRIYGYTF	TGTGCCTGTCCAGGCCACCGTATCTATGGCTACACCTTC
15	-	TRBJ2-7	TRBV11-3	TRBD1	CASSAETGLVDEQYF	TGTGCCAGCAGCGCAGAGACAGGGTTGGTCGACGAGCAGTACTTC
13	few	TRBJ1-4	TRBV7-9	-	CASRTGAGEKLFF	TGTGCCAGCAGGACCGGGGCAGGTGAAAAACTGTTTTTT
19	few	TRBJ2-3	TRBV5-1	TRBD1	CASSLGQGLLRRSTDTQYF	TGCGCCAGCAGCTTGGGACAGGGTCTTCTTAGAAGGAGCACAGATACGCAGTATTTT
14	few	TRBJ2-5	TRBV20-1	-	CSAREGRRAETQYF	TGCAGTGCTAGAGAGGGGCGACGGGCAGAGACCCAGTACTTC
16	-	TRBJ2-1	TRBV12-3/TRBV12-4	TRBD2	CASSSTSGRTYNEQFF	TGTGCCAGCAGTTCGACTAGCGGGAGGACCTACAATGAGCAGTTCTTC
13	-	TRBJ2-7	TRBV15	TRBD1	CATSGDRRYEQYF	TGTGCCACCAGCGGGGACAGGAGATACGAGCAGTACTTC
14	-	TRBJ2-1	TRBV4-2	-	CASSQGLFYNEQFF	TGTGCCAGCAGCCAAGGGCTATTCTACAATGAGCAGTTCTTC
15	-	TRBJ2-7	TRBV7-9	-	CASSPGPSPTYEQYF	TGTGCCAGCAGCCCTGGGCCTAGTCCGACTTACGAGCAGTACTTC
14	-	TRBJ2-1	TRBV27	-	CASSLETFGNEQFF	TGTGCCAGCAGTTTAGAGACTTTTGGCAATGAGCAGTTCTTC
13	few	TRBJ2-1	TRBV30	TRBD2	CAWTSGNHNEQFF	TGTGCCTGGACTAGCGGGAACCACAATGAGCAGTTCTTC
14	few	TRBJ2-7	TRBV12-3/TRBV12-4	-	CASSLGGPLLGEYF	TGTGCCAGCAGTTTAGGGGGGCCTCTTCTAGGAGAGTACTTC
14	few	TRBJ1-2	TRBV5-1	TRBD1	CASSLEQGVFGYTF	TGCGCCAGCAGCTTGGAACAGGGGGTCTTTGGCTACACCTTC
16	-	TRBJ1-6	TRBV6-5	-	CASSYSWSALISPLHF	TGTGCCAGCAGTTACTCGTGGAGTGCCCTGATCTCACCCCTCCACTTT
17	many	TRBJ2-4	TRBV29-1	TRBD2	CSVAGPLAGAAKNIQYF	TGCAGCGTCGCCGGACCCCTAGCGGGAGCGGCCAAAAACATTCAGTACTTC
13	-	TRBJ2-5	TRBV25-1	-	CASSGRETETQYF	TGTGCCAGCAGTGGACGGGAGACTGAGACCCAGTACTTC
12	-	TRBJ1-1	TRBV5-1	-	CASSFSGSEAFF	TGCGCCAGCAGCTTCTCAGGGTCTGAAGCTTTCTTT
19	few	TRBJ2-7	TRBV3-1	TRBD2	CASSPLGLAGGIFSYEQYF	TGTGCCAGCAGCCCTTTGGGACTAGCGGGGGGGATTTTCTCCTACGAGCAGTACTTC
13	few	TRBJ1-2	TRBV5-1	-	CASSFSTEYGYTF	TGCGCCAGCAGCTTTTCTACAGAGTATGGCTACACCTTC
14	-	TRBJ2-1	TRBV12-3/TRBV12-4	-	CASRSPGRGNEQFF	TGTGCCAGCAGATCCCCGGGACGCGGTAATGAGCAGTTCTTC
13	many	TRBJ2-2	TRBV6-4	-	CASSATNTGELFF	TGTGCCAGCAGTGCTACGAACACCGGGGAGCTGTTTTTT
15	many	TRBJ2-3	TRBV3-1	-	CASSQGTTLTDTQYF	TGTGCCAGCAGCCAAGGGACCACACTAACAGATACGCAGTATTTT
13	-	TRBJ2-7	TRBV28	-	CASSTGRSDEQYF	TGTGCCAGCAGTACGGGACGGTCTGACGAGCAGTACTTC
14	few	TRBJ2-7	TRBV7-9	-	CASSHEGVGIEQYF	TGTGCCAGCAGCCACGAGGGGGTTGGAATCGAGCAGTACTTC
15	few	TRBJ2-1	TRBV6-2/TRBV6-3	-	CASNLRGPNYNEQFF	TGTGCCAGCAACCTCAGGGGCCCTAACTACAATGAGCAGTTCTTC
13	few	TRBJ1-1	TRBV29-1	TRBD1	CSVETGGGTEAFF	TGCAGCGTTGAGACAGGGGGCGGCACTGAAGCTTTCTTT
15	few	TRBJ2-1	TRBV30	TRBD2	CAWSVDAGVANEQFF	TGTGCCTGGAGTGTAGACGCGGGAGTTGCCAATGAGCAGTTCTTC
14	few	TRBJ1-2	TRBV5-6	-	CASSLGGTGGGYTF	TGTGCCAGCAGCTTGGGAGGTACAGGAGGAGGCTACACCTTC
14	few	TRBJ2-7	TRBV4-1	TRBD1	CASSQDGTGVEQYF	TGCGCCAGCAGCCAAGATGGGACAGGGGTCGAGCAGTACTTC
13	few	TRBJ1-2	TRBV29-1	-	CSVAGRDSYGYTF	TGCAGCGTTGCGGGCAGGGATTCCTATGGCTACACCTTC
16	few	TRBJ2-2	TRBV29-1	-	CSVEEGRTSNTGELFF	TGCAGCGTTGAAGAAGGAAGGACATCGAACACCGGGGAGCTGTTTTTT
15	-	TRBJ2-7	TRBV5-1	-	CASSHGREATYEQYF	TGCGCCAGCAGCCATGGACGAGAGGCGACCTACGAGCAGTACTTC
14	-	TRBJ2-5	TRBV7-8	-	CASSLAVRGETQYF	TGTGCCAGCAGCTTAGCCGTCAGGGGAGAGACCCAGTACTTC
15	few	TRBJ1-4	TRBV12-3/TRBV12-4	-	CASSFLGSFDEKLFF	TGTGCCAGCAGTTTCTTGGGGAGTTTTGATGAAAAACTGTTTTTT
14	many	TRBJ2-1	TRBV5-5	-	CASSFPGPNNEQFF	TGTGCCAGCAGCTTTCCGGGACCCAACAATGAGCAGTTCTTC
14	-	TRBJ2-7	TRBV9	-	CASSAEGRPYEQYF	TGTGCCAGCAGTGCCGAGGGGCGCCCCTACGAGCAGTACTTC
16	-	TRBJ2-2	TRBV6-1	-	CASTLELVAHTGELFF	TGTGCCAGCACCTTAGAGCTAGTAGCCCACACCGGGGAGCTGTTTTTT
15	-	TRBJ2-1	TRBV20-1	TRBD2	CSARPTSGQINEQFF	TGCAGTGCTAGACCGACTAGCGGGCAGATAAATGAGCAGTTCTTC